Included here is one T cell receptor beta chain sequence, with context. These data come from a study of blood T cell repertoires in COVID-19. Study overall: Researchers got acute and convalescent COVID-19 samples from the United States, Italy and Spain. In each case, the material was cDNA or gDNA derived from T cells, B-cell-depleted T cells, or PBMCs.

Original data processing: Scientists estimated how many nucleated cells there were by amplifying reference gene primers. The repertoire was sequenced with immunoSEQ multiplex PCR; TCRdb's copy has only in-frame clones and lacks some. V and J calls and clone size come straight from that table; D and trimming were deduced from the DNA. The sample includes around 59,000 clones, about 90% of them seen just once. V shed 0 bases and J 5 bases; nucleotides not matched to a gene: 15. CDR1 is SGHVS, CDR2 FNYEAQ, per germline. The CDR3 spans 19 residues. Input material: peripheral blood. The origin of this receptor is a man aged 60 to 69 with acute or convalescent COVID-19. The gene calls are TRBV7-6 and TRBJ2-2, with 7 bases lining up with TRBD1. The CDR3 spells CASSLAQTGALIQTGELFF. In DNA, the CDR3 is TGTGCCAGCAGCTTAGCTCAAACAGGGGCCCTCATCCAGACCGGGGAGCTGTTTTTT.